This TCR beta chain was captured by sequencing in a study of cytomegalovirus exposure and HLA in healthy donors. CDR3 length: 15 amino acids. Trimming cost V 4 bases and J 1 base, with 13 bases left between them. CDR1 and CDR2 from the germline V gene are SGHDN and FVKESK. Profiling relied on immunoSEQ multiplex PCR, and the TCRdb table lists in-frame clones only, not all of them. The sample consists of fewer than 95,000 clones, about four fifths of them appearing once. The chain uses TRBV14 and TRBJ2-5; a weak D match, TRBD2 (5 bases). The sequenced sample was PBMCs. This TCR derives from a woman younger than 35 in good health and CMV-seropositive. CDR3: CASSPARLTQETQYF. The CDR3 DNA is TGTGCCAGCAGCCCAGCCCGACTAACCCAAGAGACCCAGTACTTC.